The sample holds a few counts of the clone carrying this T cell receptor (beta chain). What it binds is unknown. From germline, CDR1 is MNHEY and CDR2 SVGEGT. The CDR3 runs to 14 residues. V lost 6 bases and J 0 bases, leaving 10 bases between the germline ends. There were at least 5.5 micrograms of total RNA extracted from every sample. The sample is drawn from a study of blood T cells in healthy people across ages. A second roughly 6 to 11 cycle PCR used barcoded and J-beta primers. TCRdb itself ran the 5' RACE reads through MiXCR, one entry per CDR3 protein. The profile shows roughly 1,500,000 distinct CDR3 sequences, roughly 32% of them singletons. Study-wide points: One million T cells yielded diversity estimates that were considered underestimates.

This clonotype was sampled from a woman in her twenties or thirties in good health. The genes are TRBV6-2 or TRBV6-3 and TRBJ2-3; D is undetermined. Sequences were obtained from blood. CDR3 protein: CASSHYTSTDTQYF. For the CDR3, the DNA is TGTGCCAGCAGCCACTACACTAGCACAGATACGCAGTATTTT.